These T cell receptor beta chains were read from a single sample in a study of identical twins. One entry per CDR3 protein results from TCRdb running MiXCR on the 5' RACE reads. Counted here are nearly 250,000 distinct CDR3 sequences, roughly 7% occurring once; the ten biggest clones make up 3.6%. The data also belong to a second study, concerning yellow fever vaccine responses in identical twins.

The sequenced sample was memory (CD45RO+) T cells sorted from blood. The receptors come from a woman under 30 in good health. CDR3s include the opening cysteine and the closing phenylalanine or tryptophan. Clone size is not always given. Where it is, it says once, few, many or a class for expanded clones.

CDR3aa: CASRADSSRYQPQHF
abundance: few
v_gene: TRBV2
j_gene: TRBJ1-5
len: 15

CDR3aa: CASSQELSLTGRGGNTIYF
abundance: many
v_gene: TRBV4-1
j_gene: TRBJ1-3
len: 19

CDR3aa: CASSETPGGEAFF
abundance: many
v_gene: TRBV10-1
j_gene: TRBJ1-1
len: 13

CDR3aa: CASSQDFRVRGSPLHF
abundance: many
v_gene: TRBV3-1
j_gene: TRBJ1-6
len: 16

CDR3aa: CASSQGTTGRNYEQYF
abundance: few
v_gene: TRBV3-1
j_gene: TRBJ2-7
len: 16

CDR3aa: CASSPDNLLNTEAFF
abundance: many
v_gene: TRBV4-1
j_gene: TRBJ1-1
len: 15

CDR3aa: CASSLQQDNEQFF
abundance: many
v_gene: TRBV7-2
j_gene: TRBJ2-1
len: 13

CDR3aa: CASSGLSLVTGELFF
abundance: -
v_gene: TRBV12-3/TRBV12-4
j_gene: TRBJ2-2
len: 15

CDR3aa: CASSFLAGGSSYNEQFF
abundance: many
v_gene: TRBV7-2
j_gene: TRBJ2-1
len: 17

CDR3aa: CASSTDTGGYGYTF
abundance: -
v_gene: TRBV5-1
j_gene: TRBJ1-2
len: 14

CDR3aa: CASSHSAVHGTQPQHF
abundance: many
v_gene: TRBV3-1
j_gene: TRBJ1-5
len: 16

CDR3aa: CAISEGRLAGADTQYF
abundance: few
v_gene: TRBV10-3
j_gene: TRBJ2-3
len: 16

CDR3aa: CASSSAGAGGREQYF
abundance: -
v_gene: TRBV27
j_gene: TRBJ2-7
len: 15

CDR3aa: CASSERSGSSYNEQFF
abundance: many
v_gene: TRBV7-7
j_gene: TRBJ2-1
len: 16

CDR3aa: CASRVRDRAGNTEAFF
abundance: -
v_gene: TRBV28
j_gene: TRBJ1-1
len: 16

CDR3aa: CATSSIGGGLTQYF
abundance: -
v_gene: TRBV15
j_gene: TRBJ2-3
len: 14

CDR3aa: CSSSQGRKNTEAFF
abundance: -
v_gene: TRBV3-1
j_gene: TRBJ1-1
len: 14

CDR3aa: CAITPGPGANVLTF
abundance: -
v_gene: TRBV10-3
j_gene: TRBJ2-6
len: 14

CDR3aa: CASSIGPSSGANVLTF
abundance: -
v_gene: TRBV19
j_gene: TRBJ2-6
len: 16

CDR3aa: CASSQNREVGSYNEQFF
abundance: -
v_gene: TRBV4-1
j_gene: TRBJ2-1
len: 17

CDR3aa: CASSLTGGNEQFF
abundance: many
v_gene: TRBV7-3
j_gene: TRBJ2-1
len: 13

CDR3aa: CASSLAWAGDTQYF
abundance: many
v_gene: TRBV5-6
j_gene: TRBJ2-3
len: 14

CDR3aa: CASTATGAPLHF
abundance: few
v_gene: TRBV6-5
j_gene: TRBJ1-6
len: 12

CDR3aa: CASSLALLYQETQYF
abundance: many
v_gene: TRBV7-2
j_gene: TRBJ2-5
len: 15

CDR3aa: CASSLAGLTGELFF
abundance: many
v_gene: TRBV5-1
j_gene: TRBJ2-2
len: 14

CDR3aa: CASRRQGLGEQYF
abundance: few
v_gene: TRBV6-6
j_gene: TRBJ2-7
len: 13

CDR3aa: CASSSGEVEAFF
abundance: -
v_gene: TRBV28
j_gene: TRBJ1-1
len: 12

CDR3aa: CASSFLDRAHYGYTF
abundance: few
v_gene: TRBV27
j_gene: TRBJ1-2
len: 15

CDR3aa: CASSLTTSGGGETQYF
abundance: few
v_gene: TRBV11-2
j_gene: TRBJ2-5
len: 16

CDR3aa: CASSYVMTNYGYTF
abundance: few
v_gene: TRBV6-2/TRBV6-3
j_gene: TRBJ1-2
len: 14

CDR3aa: CASSLESSGASQETQYF
abundance: many
v_gene: TRBV5-1
j_gene: TRBJ2-5
len: 17

CDR3aa: CASSSRLAGGIEQFF
abundance: few
v_gene: TRBV13
j_gene: TRBJ2-1
len: 15

CDR3aa: CASSLGGRGTTYEQYF
abundance: few
v_gene: TRBV7-8
j_gene: TRBJ2-7
len: 16

CDR3aa: CASSGPGTGEETQYF
abundance: -
v_gene: TRBV5-8
j_gene: TRBJ2-5
len: 15

CDR3aa: CASSLFGEETQYF
abundance: -
v_gene: TRBV5-1
j_gene: TRBJ2-5
len: 13

CDR3aa: CASSLDRQGHEQYF
abundance: few
v_gene: TRBV12-3/TRBV12-4
j_gene: TRBJ2-7
len: 14

CDR3aa: CATSAGTSGGRYTQYF
abundance: -
v_gene: TRBV24-1
j_gene: TRBJ2-3
len: 16

CDR3aa: CATSGANTGELFF
abundance: few
v_gene: TRBV24-1
j_gene: TRBJ2-2
len: 13

CDR3aa: CATSDSGPAKNIQYF
abundance: many
v_gene: TRBV24-1
j_gene: TRBJ2-4
len: 15

CDR3aa: CASSSRGGGYNEQFF
abundance: many
v_gene: TRBV12-3/TRBV12-4
j_gene: TRBJ2-1
len: 15

CDR3aa: CAIPGQGKYGYTF
abundance: few
v_gene: TRBV10-3
j_gene: TRBJ1-2
len: 13

CDR3aa: CASSLGSPQNPWNEQFF
abundance: -
v_gene: TRBV5-5
j_gene: TRBJ2-1
len: 17

CDR3aa: CASSVQQGTQEAQYF
abundance: few
v_gene: TRBV9
j_gene: TRBJ2-5
len: 15

CDR3aa: CASTKGASGRALPYTGELFF
abundance: few
v_gene: TRBV6-2/TRBV6-3
j_gene: TRBJ2-2
len: 20

CDR3aa: CASSLYPSSPKTSTGELFF
abundance: many
v_gene: TRBV11-2
j_gene: TRBJ2-2
len: 19

CDR3aa: CASSPLAGGRITGELFF
abundance: many
v_gene: TRBV7-8
j_gene: TRBJ2-2
len: 17

CDR3aa: CASTGAENIQYF
abundance: many
v_gene: TRBV10-2
j_gene: TRBJ2-4
len: 12

CDR3aa: CASSLGLASNNEQFF
abundance: -
v_gene: TRBV11-2
j_gene: TRBJ2-1
len: 15

CDR3aa: CSAIRDSGSPLHF
abundance: many
v_gene: TRBV20-1
j_gene: TRBJ1-6
len: 13

CDR3aa: CASSLSTGGNYGYTF
abundance: -
v_gene: TRBV27
j_gene: TRBJ1-2
len: 15

CDR3aa: CASSQSLAGVWRGEQFF
abundance: -
v_gene: TRBV4-1
j_gene: TRBJ2-1
len: 17

CDR3aa: CASSLFSMPIQYF
abundance: -
v_gene: TRBV28
j_gene: TRBJ2-4
len: 13

CDR3aa: CASSLTGMGSYEQYF
abundance: few
v_gene: TRBV5-1
j_gene: TRBJ2-7
len: 15